These 32 T cell receptor beta chains came from one sample sequenced in a study of identical twins. TCRdb re-analysed the 5' RACE reads in MiXCR, keeping a single row per CDR3 protein. Counted here are 470,000 or so distinct CDR3 sequences, 20% to 25% occurring once; the ten biggest clones make up 2.9%. These data were likewise used in another study, on T cells expressing NK-cell markers.

Specimen: CD4+ T cells sorted from blood. These receptor sequences come from a woman aged 18-29 years in good health.

The V call is TRBV5-1, the J call TRBJ1-1; D not certain. The germline V and J ends were trimmed by 4 bases and 6 bases, with 13 bases remaining between them. CDR3 length: 13 amino acids. Per the germline V gene, CDR1 is SGHRS and CDR2 is YFSETQ. CDR3 nucleotides: TGCGCCAGCAGCGTTCAGGACGGGCCTGAAGCTTTCTTT. Translation: CASSVQDGPEAFF.

The chain combines TRBV10-3 with TRBJ1-5, with a possible D match to TRBD1 (6 bases). Germline V lookup: CDR1 ENHRY, CDR2 SYGVKD. Trimming cost V 5 bases and J 0 bases, with 14 bases left between them. CDR3 length: 16 amino acids. The CDR3 sequence is CAISSGQPYSNQPQHF. The CDR3 nucleotides are TGTGCCATCAGTTCTGGACAGCCATATAGCAATCAGCCCCAGCATTTT.

In its sample, this clonotype was seen a few times. The CDR3 sequence is CASSKWTGIMNTEAFF. CDR3 bases: TGTGCCAGCAGCAAATGGACAGGGATCATGAACACTGAAGCTTTCTTT. The rearrangement uses TRBV7-6 and TRBJ1-1; 8 bases line up with TRBD1. The CDR3 contains 16 residues. The V gene's germline CDR1 is SGHVS and CDR2 FNYEAQ. The J segment lost 0 bases and the V segment lost 5 bases, leaving 8 bases of the junction unmatched.

The chain employs TRBV20-1 and TRBJ1-4, with 8 bases fitting TRBD1. Germline CDR1 is DFQATT and CDR2 is SNEGSKA (reference sequence). Trimming took 0 bases from V and 7 from J; bases not matched to a gene: 7. The CDR3 consists of 15 residues. DNA for the CDR3: TGCAGTGCTAGAGACTTGGACAGGGCCGGTGAAAAACTGTTTTTT. This sequence encodes CSARDLDRAGEKLFF.

This clonotype was seen a few times. This rearrangement joins TRBV5-6 to TRBJ1-5; the D gene is possibly TRBD1 (5 bases). Germline CDR1 is SGHDT and CDR2 is YYEEEE. Trimming cost V 2 bases and J 11 bases, with 14 bases left between them. The CDR3 has 13 residues. This CDR3 reads CASSLRGQEAQHF. CDR3 sequence (DNA): TGTGCCAGCAGCTTAAGGGGCCAAGAGGCCCAGCATTTT.

This clonotype has only a few counts. The chain carries TRBV5-1 and TRBJ2-3; 7 bases map to TRBD2. J lost 4 bases, V lost 2 bases, and 10 bases had no gene match. CDR1 SGHRS and CDR2 YFSETQ come from the germline V gene. This CDR3 region has 16 residues. The CDR3 nucleotides read TGCGCCAGCAGCTTCCAAGCGGGATCTGGAGCAGATACGCAGTATTTT. Encoded protein: CASSFQAGSGADTQYF.

The V and J genes are TRBV15 and TRBJ1-6; no clear D. V was clipped by 5 bases and J by 10 bases, with 15 bases between them. The CDR3 spans 14 residues. In germline, CDR1 is LNHNV, CDR2 YYDKDF (reference sequence). The CDR3: CATSAAREKSPLHF. The CDR3 DNA is TGTGCCACCAGCGCCGCGAGGGAGAAGTCACCCCTCCACTTT.

This rearrangement joins TRBV18 to TRBJ2-2; D gene unclear. Trimming removed 2 bases from V and 6 bases from J, with 7 bases in between. This CDR3 is built from 13 residues. Germline CDR1 and CDR2: KGHSH and LQKENI. The CDR3 region has the DNA TGTGCCAGCTCACCAGGCACGGCCGGGGAGCTGTTTTTT. Translating gives CASSPGTAGELFF.

Turning to this clonotype: One junction end does not reproduce the germline sequence, and a read error may be involved. The chain is built from TRBV29-1 and TRBJ1-2; no definite D call. The CDR3 runs to 9 residues. Per germline, CDR1 SQVTM and CDR2 ANQGSEA. In DNA, the CDR3 is TGCAGCGCAGTCTATGGCTACGCCTTC. As protein: CSAVYGYAF. The full variable domain, rest sourced from reference TRBV29-1 and TRBJ1-2, is SAVISQKPSRDICQRGTSLTIQCQVDSQVTMMFWYRQQPGQSLTLIATANQGSEATYESGFVIDKFPISRPNLTFSTLTVSNMSPEDSSIYLCSAVYGYAFGSGTRLTVV.

This clonotype was observed a few times. The chain has TRBV6-5 and TRBJ2-7; 8 nucleotides align to TRBD1. The CDR3 totals 12 residues. The V and J ends lost 6 bases and 11 bases, in that order; junction bases with no gene match: 9. Germline loops: CDR1 MNHEY, CDR2 SVGAGI. In DNA, the CDR3 is TGTGCCAGCAGATCTAGACAGGGGATCAAGTACTTC. Translating gives CASRSRQGIKYF.

This clonotype was detected a few times. The rearrangement links TRBV20-1 to TRBJ1-5; 9 bases match TRBD1. This CDR3 comprises 14 residues. J gave up 1 base and V 6 bases, and 4 bases lay outside the gene matches. Germline CDR1 is DFQATT and CDR2 is SNEGSKA (reference sequence). In DNA form, the CDR3 reads TGCAGTGCCTTAGACAGGGGGAGCAATCAGCCCCAGCATTTT. It is translated as CSALDRGSNQPQHF.

This clonotype appeared a few times. The chain uses TRBV12-3 or TRBV12-4 and TRBJ2-1; unclear D gene. The CDR3 spans 13 residues. V gave up 6 bases and J gave up 2 bases, with 8 bases separating them. Written as DNA, the CDR3 is TGTGCCAGCAGGGATGACCCCTACAATGAGCAGTTCTTC. Its protein is CASRDDPYNEQFF.

The V call is TRBV7-2, the J call TRBJ2-6; TRBD2 aligns across 7 bases. V lost 4 bases and J lost 0; bases outside the gene matches: 3. Germline assignment: CDR1 SGHTA and CDR2 FQGNSA. CDR3 size: 16 residues. CDR3 sequence (DNA): TGTGCCAGCAGCTGGGCTAGCGGCTCTGGGGCCAACGTCCTGACTTTC. This encodes CASSWASGSGANVLTF.

The chain has TRBV7-2 and TRBJ2-7; D uncertain. Trimming cost V 4 bases and J 2 bases, with 12 bases left between them. CDR3 length: 14 residues. The germline V gene encodes CDR1 SGHTA and CDR2 FQGNSA. CDR3 amino acids: CASSSSSYAYEQYF. DNA for the CDR3: TGTGCCAGCAGCTCGTCCAGCTATGCCTACGAGCAGTACTTC.

This clonotype has more than one count but fewer than ten. The J gene is TRBJ2-3, the V gene TRBV10-3; D is unresolved. Germline V gives CDR1 ENHRY, CDR2 SYGVKD. Trimming pared 0 bases from V and 2 bases from J, leaving 15 bases between. The length of the CDR3 is 17 residues. In DNA, the CDR3 is TGTGCCATCAGTGAGTCAATAGGTAGAGCGTACACAGATACGCAGTATTTT. The encoded protein is CAISESIGRAYTDTQYF.

This clonotype was detected a few times. The chain combines TRBV6-2 or TRBV6-3 with TRBJ2-1, with D maybe TRBD1 (6 bases). Per germline, CDR1 MNHEY and CDR2 SVGEGT. Deletions cut 4 bases from V and 1 base from J, with 8 bases between. The CDR3 runs to 14 residues. DNA of the CDR3: TGTGCCAGCAGTTCCCAGGGGTCCTACAATGAGCAGTTCTTC. The encoded protein is CASSSQGSYNEQFF.

This chain joins TRBV4-3 and TRBJ1-3, with D unclear. This CDR3 is 15 amino acids long. CDR1 is LGHNA, CDR2 YSLEER, per germline. Trimming pared 4 bases from V and 0 bases from J, leaving 10 bases between. DNA for the CDR3: TGCGCCAGCAGCCTACGACTGGGCTCTGGAAACACCATATATTTT. This translates into CASSLRLGSGNTIYF.

The J gene is TRBJ2-1, the V gene TRBV24-1; 7 bases match TRBD1. Germline trimming cut 3 bases from V and 10 bases from J; bases unmatched to any gene: 5. Looked up from germline, CDR1 is KGHDR and CDR2 is SFDVKD. This CDR3 spans 13 amino acids. The CDR3 is CATSDRTGDEQFF. CDR3 DNA: TGTGCCACCAGTGATCGTACAGGGGACGAGCAGTTCTTC.

The chain uses TRBV6-1 and TRBJ1-5; D possibly corresponds to TRBD1 (5 bases). Per the germline V gene, CDR1 is MNHNS and CDR2 is SASEGT. Trimming shortened V by 2 bases and J by 1 base, and 9 bases separated the two germline ends. The CDR3 spans 15 residues. CDR3 DNA: TGTGCCAGCAGTGAACTAGGACAAAGCAATCAGCCCCAGCATTTT. As protein: CASSELGQSNQPQHF.

This clonotype was detected a few times. This chain links TRBV12-3 or TRBV12-4 with TRBJ2-3; 9 bases are shared with TRBD2. The CDR3 loop spans 20 amino acids. V gave up 6 bases and J gave up 4 bases; unmatched junction bases: 23. The CDR3 coding sequence is TGTGCCAGCAGCATAGGAGCGGGGGGCCCTCAGGGGAGTTGGGCAGATACGCAGTATTTT. Its translation: CASSIGAGGPQGSWADTQYF.

The chain has TRBV20-1 and TRBJ1-1; D gene ambiguous. The germline V gene has CDR1 DFQATT and CDR2 SNEGSKA (reference sequence). CDR3 length equals 14 residues. Trimming shortened V by 0 bases and J by 4 bases, and 12 bases separated the two germline ends. The CDR3 loop is CSARDARGTTEAFF. CDR3 coding DNA: TGCAGTGCTAGAGATGCCCGGGGAACCACTGAAGCTTTCTTT.

The chain combines TRBV20-1 with TRBJ2-1; a possible D gene is TRBD2 (5 bases). Germline assignment: CDR1 DFQATT and CDR2 SNEGSKA (reference sequence). The CDR3 consists of 15 residues. Deletions cut 7 bases from V and 9 bases from J, with 25 bases between. CDR3 in amino acids: CSGWSSALKGGEQFF. The CDR3 DNA follows: TGCAGTGGTTGGAGTAGCGCCCTTAAAGGCGGTGAGCAGTTCTTC.

This clonotype was seen a handful of times. This chain links TRBV5-4 with TRBJ2-1; 9 bases match TRBD1. The junction had 9 bases not matched to a gene; V was cut back by 4 bases and J by 4 bases. The CDR3 spans 16 residues. Per the germline V gene, CDR1 is SGHNT and CDR2 is YYREEE (reference sequence). CDR3 sequence reads: CASSRRGTGIYNEQFF. The CDR3 bases are TGTGCCAGCAGCCGCCGCGGGACAGGGATTTACAATGAGCAGTTCTTC.

The rearrangement joins TRBV6-2 or TRBV6-3 to TRBJ2-1; 9 nucleotides match TRBD2. V was pared by 0 bases and J by 0 bases, with 3 bases of the junction left unmatched. The CDR3 loop spans 17 amino acids. The germline V gene has CDR1 MNHEY and CDR2 SVGEGT. The CDR3 coding sequence is TGTGCCAGCAGTTACTCAGGAGCGGGAGGCTCCTACAATGAGCAGTTCTTC. Translating gives CASSYSGAGGSYNEQFF.

A few counts support this clonotype. The chain links TRBV2 to TRBJ2-1; TRBD2 matches 11 bases. CDR3 size: 18 residues. Germline CDR1 is SNHLY and CDR2 is FYNNEI. Trimming cost V 6 bases and J 2 bases; bases outside gene matches: 12. The CDR3: CASRKGRLAGQTYNEQFF. CDR3 coding DNA: TGTGCCAGCAGGAAGGGCCGACTAGCGGGACAAACCTACAATGAGCAGTTCTTC.

V usage is TRBV10-3 and J usage is TRBJ2-1; possible D gene TRBD2, 5 bases. With 9 bases removed from V and 0 bases from J, the gap between germline ends came to 15 bases. The CDR3 is made up of 15 amino acids. Germline V gene lookup returns CDR1 ENHRY and CDR2 SYGVKD. In DNA form, the CDR3 reads TGTGCCATGGGTCATAGTGGGAGCTCCTACAATGAGCAGTTCTTC. It yields the protein CAMGHSGSSYNEQFF.

V gene TRBV7-6 combines with J gene TRBJ2-4, with D tentatively TRBD1 (5 bases). Germline CDR1 SGHVS, CDR2 FNYEAQ. Trimming removed 1 base at V and 9 bases at J, with 10 bases between. The CDR3 totals 13 residues. This chain's CDR3 is CASSLGRGSIQYF. The CDR3 bases are TGTGCCAGCAGCTTAGGAAGGGGAAGCATTCAGTACTTC. The whole variable domain, remainder taken from reference TRBV7-6 and TRBJ2-4, is GAGVSQSPRYKVTKRGQDVALRCDPISGHVSLYWYRQALGQGPEFLTYFNYEAQQDKSGLPNDRFSAERPEGSISTLTIQRTEQRDSAMYRCASSLGRGSIQYFGAGTRLSVL.

This clonotype has just a few counts. The chain is built from TRBV6-1 and TRBJ1-5; no firm D call. CDR3 length: 12 residues. The ends were cut back, 6 bases at V and 4 bases at J, with 7 bases in the middle. In germline, CDR1 is MNHNS, CDR2 SASEGT. DNA for the CDR3: TGTGCCAGCAGGGGTCGGAATCAGCCCCAGCATTTT. This sequence encodes CASRGRNQPQHF.

This chain links TRBV5-1 with TRBJ1-1; D unresolved. Germline-derived CDR1 and CDR2 are SGHRS and YFSETQ. This CDR3 spans 14 amino acids. V was cut by 0 bases and J by 4 bases, with 10 bases left in between. CDR3 residues: CASSLGVVATEAFF. Written as DNA, the CDR3 is TGCGCCAGCAGCTTGGGGGTTGTGGCCACTGAAGCTTTCTTT.

As concerns this clonotype: A junction end diverges from the germline sequence, so it may reflect a read error. The chain links TRBV4-1 to TRBJ2-1; D might be TRBD1 (6 bases). The CDR3 spans 13 residues. Germline CDR1 and CDR2: MGHRA and YSYEKL. The CDR3 bases are TGCGCCAGCAGCCAAAGTCCTACAGGGAAGGTTATCTTC. Translated: CASSQSPTGKVIF.

The CDR3 bases are TGTGCCAGCAGCCTCCACCCGGGACAGGGGGCCCACTATGGCTACACCTTC. Amino acids: CASSLHPGQGAHYGYTF. The chain uses TRBV6-2 or TRBV6-3 and TRBJ1-2, with TRBD1 identical over 12 bases. The CDR3 covers 17 residues. Germline-derived CDR1 and CDR2 are MNHEY and SVGEGT. J gave up 3 bases and V 6 bases, and 11 bases lay outside the gene matches.

This clonotype was picked up a small number of times. The rearrangement links TRBV5-1 to TRBJ2-3; D not certain. V lost 4 bases to trimming and J lost 2 bases, with 17 bases between them. The germline CDR1 and CDR2 sequences are SGHRS and YFSETQ. The CDR3 is made up of 16 amino acids. This CDR3 is CASSAIGGYSTDTQYF. The CDR3, as DNA: TGCGCCAGCAGCGCGATAGGTGGTTATTCCACAGATACGCAGTATTTT.